This TCR beta chain appears in the sequencing data of a study of blood T cell repertoires in COVID-19. Study-wide context: Sites across the United States, Italy and Spain contributed samples from acute and convalescent COVID-19.

This clone was seen at least ten times. During active infection, Seattle patients enrolled and were then monitored through disease. Authors' methods: It was from reference gene primer amplification that nucleated cell counts were estimated. Sequenced by immunoSEQ multiplex PCR; TCRdb stores in-frame clones only, minus some. The D gene and trimming were derived from the DNA, and the V and J assignments and clone size from that table. The profile covers roughly 350,000 clones, with 88% appearing a single time and 7% to 8% taken by the ten largest. V shed 1 base and J shed 1 base, with 7 bases lying between them. CDR1 SGHAT and CDR2 FQNNGV come from the germline V gene. There are 14 residues in the CDR3.

This sequence originates from a woman aged 70 to 79 with COVID-19, enrolled during active disease. The rearrangement joins TRBV11-2 to TRBJ1-1; D not resolved. Sequencing input: peripheral blood. CDR3 bases: TGTGCCAGCAGCTTAGGCGGCGGGAACACTGAAGCTTTCTTT. Protein sequence: CASSLGGGNTEAFF.